A single sample is the source of the 2 T cell receptor beta chains below, sequenced in a study of graft-versus-host responses after intestinal transplantation. Profiling relied on immunoSEQ multiplex PCR, and the TCRdb table lists in-frame clones only, not all of them. The sample lists 35,000 to 50,000 clones; 90% to 95% were seen once. Their antigen targets remain unknown. The sample was unstimulated CD8+ T cells sorted from spleen or lymph node cells, taken before transplant. All receptors come from a human donor who was the organ donor for an intestinal transplant.

This clone has a single count. V usage is TRBV7-9 and J usage is TRBJ2-7; unclear D gene. V was shortened by 4 bases and J by 0 bases, with 7 bases between the two germline ends. The CDR3 runs to 13 residues. Looked up from germline, CDR1 is SEHNR and CDR2 is FQNEAQ (reference sequence). The chain's CDR3 is CASSSPDSYEQYF. Here the CDR3 DNA reads TGTGCCAGCAGCTCGCCGGACTCCTACGAGCAGTACTTC.

The chain carries TRBV7-2 and TRBJ2-2; 7 bases match TRBD2. In germline, CDR1 is SGHTA, CDR2 FQGNSA. The CDR3 loop spans 15 amino acids. Trimming at V came to 5 bases and at J to 1 base, leaving 4 bases not matched to a gene. DNA of the CDR3: TGTGCCAGCAGCCCGTTAGCGGGGAACACCGGGGAGCTGTTTTTT. Amino acid sequence: CASSPLAGNTGELFF.